This T cell receptor beta chain came from a study of regulatory T cells in long-lasting Graves disease listed by TCRdb under 2021. Background on the whole study: Persistent Graves' disease was defined as antithyroid drug treatment for over 5 years with persistently positive TSH receptor autoantibodies. In the clinical cohort, patients with persistent Graves' disease had used antithyroid drugs for an average of about 9.3 years. Peripheral blood TCR sequencing and RNA sequencing compared persistent Graves' disease patients with newly diagnosed Graves' disease patients. A total of roughly 35 samples underwent TCR sequencing: about 13 from persistent and about 20 from newly diagnosed Graves' disease patients. The study was conducted in China and was registered as a clinical trial.

What the time point label conveys for this sample: persistent/refractory GD, antithyroid drugs over 5 years with positive TRAb. For both TCR sequencing and RNA sequencing, RNA was extracted from PBMCs in TRIzol. The diagnosis of Graves' disease was made according to American Thyroid Association guidelines. Patients were recruited from an endocrinology department in Xi'an, China. From each patient, roughly 9 milliliters of peripheral blood was collected into an EDTA anticoagulant tube. PBMCs were isolated by Ficoll Paque Plus density gradient separation without further T cell sorting. RNA quality was checked with an Agilent 2100 Bioanalyzer and agarose gel, and concentration with a NanoDrop 2000. The receptor library was made with multiplex PCR. Instrument used: Illumina HiSeq 4000. iRepertoire HTBI primers and Arm-PCR amplification of CDR3 regions were used to construct TCR beta libraries. Before sequencing, the PCR products underwent gel purification. Per the authors' processing: Across samples, approximately 68 TRBV and 14 TRBJ segments were identified and used for gene usage analysis of CDR3 amino acid clonotypes. COPE and FqMerger were used to merge the filtered high-quality paired reads into contigs. BLAST was used to align contigs to the IMGT TRBV, TRBD and TRBJ reference genes, and CDR3 was defined following IMGT. Clonotypes above 0.1% frequency were classified as highly expanded clones. Repertoire diversity was measured by Shannon entropy, and V-J evenness by the Gini coefficient. Public clonotypes were defined as clonotypes shared by more than one individual. The public reads were reprocessed in TCRdb via fastp at Q25 and MiXCR, keeping in-frame beta chains. Each CDR3 protein appears once, grouped with its most common genes and DNA. The V and J calls shown here were made by TCRdb, not taken from the authors' results. Present in this sample are nearly 350,000 distinct CDR3 sequences, about 20% of which were seen just once. Together, the top ten hold 25% to 30% of the sample.

A word on this clonotype: The specificity of this receptor is unknown. No much larger clone is present one base from it, and per-base qualities are unavailable.

Beyond this particular receptor, the publication reports: Only peripheral blood was studied, because thyroid tissue, the primary lesion, was inaccessible. Persistent patients shared more public clonotypes among themselves (around 3,000) than newly diagnosed patients did (approximately 870). TRBV28, TRBJ1-2 and TRBJ2-5 were preferentially used in persistent disease, while TRBV20-1 and TRBJ2-1 were favored in newly diagnosed disease. Lower TCR Shannon entropy and fewer highly expanded clones were observed in persistent Graves' disease patients than in newly diagnosed patients, which suggested clonal expansion. The authors noted that the small sample size was a limitation that may lower accuracy. Sequencing and analysis were restricted to the TCR beta chain.

CDR1 and CDR2 (SGHAT, FQNNGV) derive from the germline V gene. From cysteine to phenylalanine, the CDR3 is 15 amino acids long. Solely the CDR3 DNA is kept, with 45 bases framed from the first base. The germline V and J ends show losses of 3 bases and 7 bases respectively, and no gene match explains 11 bases of the junction. The V gene is TRBV11-2 and the J gene is TRBJ2-7; 8 middle bases align to TRBD2. Material: peripheral blood mononuclear cells (PBMCs), obtained when the disease was refractory, from a patient treated with antithyroid drugs. The clonotype comes from a female donor with Graves disease. In nucleotide form, the sequence is TGTGCCAGCAGCTTGGTCGGACTAGCCTCAGGGGAGCAGTACTTC. It codes for CASSLVGLASGEQYF.